This record looks at one T cell receptor beta chain sequence and its context. This clone appeared a single time. Its antigen is still unknown. Base-call qualities are not available, and no considerably larger clone is one nucleotide away. Trimming removed 7 bases from V and 6 bases from J, leaving 12 bases between the germline ends. The CDR3 has 11 amino acids, counting the end cysteine and phenylalanine. Only the CDR3 portion is preserved as DNA: 33 bases, with reading frame beginning at the first base. The CDR1 and CDR2 encoded by the germline V gene are SQVTM and ANQGSEA. This sample is part of a study of cytomegalovirus exposure and HLA in healthy donors (dated by TCRdb to the late 2010s). With respect to the entire study: In an earlier analysis of under 600 of the donors, approximately 260 Gb of sequence data and 95 million to 130 million unique TCR beta sequences from about 179 million T cells were reported. An early release that covered 500 to 800 HLA-typed donors contained approximately 300 gigabases of sequencing data and tens of millions of unique TCR sequences. The genetic ancestry cluster associated with self-reported Caucasian donors included about four fifths of the 350 to 500 genotyped donors. The study aimed to test whether cataloging public T cell receptors could reveal signatures of past pathogen exposure. Using immunosequencing, the study profiled T cell repertoires from 500 to 800 subjects and related those repertoires to cytomegalovirus serostatus. Besides the first cohort of approximately 670 subjects, a separate validation cohort made up of 120 different subjects was used. The study combined high-throughput TCR immunosequencing, statistical association of individual TCRs with disease status, and machine learning to predict cytomegalovirus infection status. To study patterns of TCR occurrence, a later analysis re-analyzed previously published TCR beta repertoires from around 670 donors and added high-resolution HLA genotyping. Rather than drawing on any new phenotypic data, the later analysis identified candidate immune exposures from TCR beta sequences and the way those sequences occurred across donors. An earlier analysis of 587 of the donors used high-throughput TCR beta sequencing to judge whether each TCR beta V gene segment behaved as functional or pseudogenic. Donor age, sex, ethnicity and CMV serostatus were compiled together with the repertoire data. In a later genetic analysis, genome-wide SNP genotypes for about three fifths of the roughly 670 donors were used, and that subset was treated as a discovery cohort. All discovery cohort repertoires had been generated on a single sequencing platform. Both class I and class II loci were covered by HLA typing, at four-digit resolution. The number of typed donors differed by locus: roughly 629-630 for A, B, C, DRB1 and DQB1; 522 for DQA1; around 610 for DPA1; and some 430 for DPB1. Roughly five DR-DQ haplotypes were handled as single units for association and clustering because linkage in the cohort was strong. Among about 400 genotyped donors of the cohort, an average of approximately 240,000 unique TCR beta nucleotide sequences was sequenced per donor, of which 15% to 20% were non-productive.

The cohort was made up of 500 to 850 healthy bone marrow donors. All cohort members were sampled while nominally healthy, although unrecorded immune exposures were likely present. The donor tested CMV seropositive and was one of the 289 seropositive cohort members. A peripheral blood sample was collected from each donor, and TCR beta sequencing was performed on peripheral blood mononuclear cells. The Qiagen DNeasy Blood Extraction Kit was used to extract genomic DNA from the blood cell samples. Library preparation was by the immunoSEQ multiplex PCR assay. A mixture of 60 forward primers for TCR Vbeta segments and 13 reverse primers for TCR Jbeta segments was used in the multiplex PCR. The CDR3 region of rearranged TCR beta genes was amplified from genomic DNA with a multiplex PCR assay. The Illumina HiSeq System was used to sequence the amplified TCR beta libraries as 87-base-pair reads. The paper's data handling went like this. A later analysis counted 75 million to 100 million unique TCR beta chains across the 550 to 750 repertoires, and roughly 9.9 million of these chains were shared by at least two donors. Raw reads were error-corrected and collapsed into unique sequences by a nearest-neighbor algorithm in which closely related sequences were merged to remove PCR and sequencing errors. To assign V, D and J gene segments, CDR3 sequences were aligned to IMGT reference sequences. Each retained sequence needed at least a six-nucleotide match to both a V gene segment and a J gene segment. Rearrangements were classified as productive when the CDR3 lacked stop codons and remained in frame with V and J, and all other rearrangements were classified as non-productive. Following IMGT convention, CDR3 was defined as the stretch from the second conserved V-encoded cysteine up to the conserved J-encoded phenylalanine. The earlier analysis of around 640 of the donors excluded sequences that lacked an unambiguous match to a single V gene segment. In an earlier analysis of roughly 600 of the donors, a V segment was called functional when productive rearrangements were above 56.7%, and segregating when the standard deviation between donors exceeded 5%. A statistical classification framework was built to diagnose cytomegalovirus status from the catalog of TCR beta chain sequences. A later analysis assigned V and J genes by comparing TCR nucleotide sequences with IMGT/GENE-DB human TR gene sequences. In a later analysis, CDR3 sequences and most-parsimonious VDJ recombination scenarios were assigned using the TCRdist pipeline. A later analysis defined each TCR beta chain by its CDR3 amino acid sequence plus V-gene family, and excluded reads lacking a unique V-gene family. A later analysis removed nearly 600 highly shared, low-generation-probability nucleotide sequences to deal with suspected cross-contamination and a sequencing artifact. In a later analysis, a clonal expansion index was calculated for each public chain from normalized within-repertoire ranks of inferred template counts. Generation probabilities in a later analysis came from a VDJ recombination model fitted to out-of-frame rearrangements, and those results were checked against IGoR. In a later analysis, TCR-TCR, TCR-HLA and TCR-CMV co-occurrence was scored with hypergeometric tests, and a repertoire-size bias correction was applied to TCR pairs. In a later analysis, false discovery rates were estimated by permuting HLA or CMV assignments 20 times. A later analysis grouped co-occurring TCRs with DBSCAN, adding TCRdist sequence similarity when clustering within HLA-allele-positive subsets. For co-occurrence clustering, repertoires with fewer than 30,000 or more than 120,000 public chains were excluded, along with five or six repertoires with anomalous nucleotide sharing. TCRdb took this table from immuneACCESS and kept in-frame rearrangements with V and J called. Such tables lack part of the clones; where checked against another copy, unresolved V genes explain under half of the gap, and the rest is unexplained. The DNA was the basis for D and trimming; V, J and clone size are from that table. In all, the sample holds 99,000 or so clones, and less than 85% of those were seen once. The ten largest clonotypes hold roughly 5.4% of the sample.

Here is what the overall study found, with its caveats: A later analysis reported that several top co-occurrence clusters appeared linked to parvovirus B19, influenza, CMV and Epstein-Barr virus. An association between a missense DCLRE1C variant and V-gene and J-gene trimming of TCR beta chains was found in a later genetic analysis and replicated in an independent cohort. The authors suggested that the approach could potentially be generalized to other disease states and immunological phenotypes. In an earlier analysis of some 500 of the donors, most TCR beta V segments appeared in productive rearrangements about 87% or about 30% of the time, broadly matching IMGT annotations. Roughly uniform sequencing depth across donors was assumed in presence/absence analyses, although this assumption may not hold. Seventeen rarely observed V segments, including chromosome 9 orphons, were excluded from the earlier analysis of about 500 of the donors because counts were too low. Compared with the approximately 720-donor mean, donors in an Asian-associated ancestry cluster had fewer N-insertions in productive TCRs, according to a later genetic analysis. A later analysis associated approximately 17,000 TCR beta sequences with specific HLA alleles at a false discovery rate of 0.05. Linkage disequilibrium might explain the correlated functional status among segregating V segments, but an unknown experimental factor could not be ruled out. Some IMGT-functional V segments, including TRBV6-2 and TRBV6-3, could not be distinguished by the 87-base-pair reads and were therefore excluded. Three of the identified cytomegalovirus-associated TCR beta chains were confirmed in vitro to be specific for cytomegalovirus antigens. According to a later analysis, TCR association rates differed among HLA loci, with DRB1 alleles showing the most associated TCRs and HLA-C alleles showing the fewest. In this cohort, only TCR beta chains were sequenced, and detectable features were limited by the absence of alpha or paired-chain data. A cluster of highly shared sequence variants was judged likely to represent a technical artifact of the sequencing pipeline. A further reported finding was that TCR beta sequences accurately predicted the HLA-A and HLA-B alleles for most subjects in the first cohort. The only immune exposure information available for the cohort was CMV serostatus. In a later analysis, HLA-associated TCR beta chains were found to be more clonally expanded and to have lower generation probabilities than equally common non-associated chains. Strong co-occurrence of HLA alleles, especially DR and DQ, made assigning TCR associations to individual alleles difficult. Across donors, most TCR sequences were observed very rarely, whereas some public TCRs were present in many individuals. Most CMV-associated TCR beta chains appeared to be HLA-restricted in a later analysis, and the HLA associations seemed to be driven largely by CMV exposure. Because some donors lacked HLA typing at each locus, the association tests relied only on the typed subset. In the study, around 150 TCR beta chains were listed as associated with cytomegalovirus. In both the original and validation cohorts, the classifier was reported to diagnose cytomegalovirus status with high specificity and sensitivity.

The clonotype originates from a woman between 18 and 30 years old in good health and CMV-seropositive. The chain couples TRBV29-1 to TRBJ1-2; the D gene is perhaps TRBD1, from 5 matching bases. The sample consisted of PBMCs. The nucleotide sequence reads as follows: TGCAGCGCCGGACACTCGGATGGCTACACCTTC. Translated, this gives CSAGHSDGYTF.